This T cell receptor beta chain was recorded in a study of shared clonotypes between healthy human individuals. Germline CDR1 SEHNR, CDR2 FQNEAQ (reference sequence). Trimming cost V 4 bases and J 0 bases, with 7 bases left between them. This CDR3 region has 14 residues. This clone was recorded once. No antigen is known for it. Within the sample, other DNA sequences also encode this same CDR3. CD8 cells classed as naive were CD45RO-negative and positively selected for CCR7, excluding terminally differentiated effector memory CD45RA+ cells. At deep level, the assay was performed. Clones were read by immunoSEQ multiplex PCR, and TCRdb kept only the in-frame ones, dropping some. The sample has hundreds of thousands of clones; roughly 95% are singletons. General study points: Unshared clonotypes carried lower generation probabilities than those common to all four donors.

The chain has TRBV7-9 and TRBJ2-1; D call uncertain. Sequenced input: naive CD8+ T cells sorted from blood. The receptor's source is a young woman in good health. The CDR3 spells CASSSSLSYNEQFF. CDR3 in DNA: TGTGCCAGCAGCTCGTCTCTCTCCTACAATGAGCAGTTCTTC.